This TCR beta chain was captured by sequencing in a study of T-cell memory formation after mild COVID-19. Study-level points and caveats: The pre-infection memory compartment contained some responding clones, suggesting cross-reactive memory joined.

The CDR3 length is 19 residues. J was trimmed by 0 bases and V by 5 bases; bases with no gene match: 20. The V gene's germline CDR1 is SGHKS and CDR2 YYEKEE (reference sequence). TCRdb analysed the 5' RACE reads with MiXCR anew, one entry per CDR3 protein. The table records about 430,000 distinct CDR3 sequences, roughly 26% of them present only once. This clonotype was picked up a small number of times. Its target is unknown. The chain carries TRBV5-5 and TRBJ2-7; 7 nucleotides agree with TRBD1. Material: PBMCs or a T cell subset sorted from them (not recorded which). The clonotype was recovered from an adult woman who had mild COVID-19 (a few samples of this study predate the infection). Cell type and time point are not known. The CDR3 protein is CASRFSKKKDRPNSYEQYF. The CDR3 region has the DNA TGTGCCAGCAGATTCTCAAAAAAAAAGGACAGGCCCAACTCCTACGAGCAGTACTTC.